This record covers a single T cell receptor beta chain. The antigen is unknown. Autoimmune disease history or systemic immunosuppression excluded patients. This sample was included in a study of OX40 agonist ivuxolimab in advanced cancers. The wider study: Partial responses were observed in three patients, of whom one had hepatocellular carcinoma and two had cutaneous melanoma. Study conclusions and caveats: Dosing at 0.1 to 3.0 mg/kg was accompanied by clonal expansion of CD4+ and CD8+ blood T cells by week 6.

Data came from immunoSEQ multiplex PCR; TCRdb stores just in-frame clones and leaves some out. The sample consists of 70,000 to 95,000 clones, 80% to 90% of them appearing once. The CDR3 sequence is 18 residues long. Germline CDR1 is SGHTA and CDR2 is FQGTGA. With V trimmed by 4 bases and J by 6 bases, 13 bases remained unmatched. The chain couples TRBV7-3 to TRBJ2-2; 11 bases line up with TRBD2. Here the sequenced sample was CD4+ or CD8+ T cells sorted from blood, taken in a trial of the OX40 agonist ivuxolimab. The receptor's source is an adult with an advanced solid tumor such as melanoma, head and neck, liver or kidney cancer. The CDR3 bases are TGTGCCAGCAGCTCCCGGTCCCCTAGCGGGAGGTTCTCCGGGGAGCTGTTTTTT. The encoded protein is CASSSRSPSGRFSGELFF.